This TCR beta chain originates from a study of blood T cell repertoires in COVID-19. For the study at large: Spain, Italy and the United States supplied samples that represented acute and convalescent COVID-19. From T cells, B-cell-depleted T cells, or PBMCs came the material, which was cDNA or gDNA.

Trimming removed 1 base from V and 10 bases from J; junction bases left unmatched: 7. This CDR3 is built from 16 residues. Germline CDR1 and CDR2: LNHDA and SQIVND (reference sequence). One Seattle source followed patients from active infection through their disease course. Only in-frame clones appear in the TCRdb table, and some are missing; sequencing was by immunoSEQ multiplex PCR. The sample shows nearly 350,000 clones, 75% to 90% of them seen only once. The V gene is TRBV19, the J gene TRBJ1-6; 10 nucleotides match TRBD1. Material: peripheral blood. This clonotype was obtained from a woman aged 50 to 65 with COVID-19, enrolled during active disease. The CDR3: CASSIVSGTGESPLHF. CDR3 DNA sequence: TGTGCCAGTAGTATAGTGTCCGGGACAGGGGAGTCACCCCTCCACTTT.